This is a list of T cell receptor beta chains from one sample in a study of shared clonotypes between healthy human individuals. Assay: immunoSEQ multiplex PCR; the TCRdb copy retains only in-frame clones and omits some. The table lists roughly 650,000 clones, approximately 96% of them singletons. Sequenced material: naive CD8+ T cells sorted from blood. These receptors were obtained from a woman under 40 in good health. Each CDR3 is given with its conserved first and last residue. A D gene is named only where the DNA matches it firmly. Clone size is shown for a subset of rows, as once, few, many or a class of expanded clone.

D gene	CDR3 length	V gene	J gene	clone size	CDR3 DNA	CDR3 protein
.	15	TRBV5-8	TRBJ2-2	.	TGTGCCAGCAGCTTCAGGACTGGTTACACCGGGGAGCTGTTTTTT	CASSFRTGYTGELFF
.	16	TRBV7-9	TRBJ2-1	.	TGTGCCAGCAGCTTAATAGGGGGAAGCTCCTACAATGAGCAGTTCTTC	CASSLIGGSSYNEQFF
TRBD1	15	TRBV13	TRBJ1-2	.	TGTGCCAGCAGCGTCGGGACAGGGTACCAGGATGGCTACACCTTC	CASSVGTGYQDGYTF
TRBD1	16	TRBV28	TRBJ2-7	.	TGTGCCAGCAGTTCCCTGGACACGGGACAGGCCTACGAGCAGTACTTC	CASSSLDTGQAYEQYF
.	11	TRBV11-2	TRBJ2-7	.	TGTGCCAGCAGCCTTCACTACGAGCAGTACTTC	CASSLHYEQYF
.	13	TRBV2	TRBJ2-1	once	TGTGCCAGCGGTCTTAGGTCCTACAATGAGCAGTTCTTC	CASGLRSYNEQFF
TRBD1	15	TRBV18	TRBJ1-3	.	TGTGCCAGCTCAGTCGGTAGGGGGCTCGGAAACACCATATATTTT	CASSVGRGLGNTIYF
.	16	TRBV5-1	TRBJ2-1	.	TGCGCCAGCAGCTCCCCGACGGAATTTCTCCACAATGAGCAGTTCTTC	CASSSPTEFLHNEQFF
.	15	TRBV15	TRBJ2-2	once	TGTGCCACCAGCAGAGTAGGACAGAACACCGGGGAGCTGTTTTTT	CATSRVGQNTGELFF
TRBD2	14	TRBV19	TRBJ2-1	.	TGTGCCAGTATAGCGGGAGGGGGGTACAATGAGCAGTTCTTC	CASIAGGGYNEQFF
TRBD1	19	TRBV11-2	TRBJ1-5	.	TGTGCCAGCAGCGGCAAACACCACAGGGGAGCCTATAGCAATCAGCCCCAGCATTTT	CASSGKHHRGAYSNQPQHF
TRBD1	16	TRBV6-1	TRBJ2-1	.	TGTGCCAGCAGTGTCAGGACAGGGGGCGGTCTGAATGAGCAGTTCTTC	CASSVRTGGGLNEQFF
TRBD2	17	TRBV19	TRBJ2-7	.	TGTGCCAGTAGTATGTCGCTTAGCGGGGAGAGCTCCTACGAGCAGTACTTC	CASSMSLSGESSYEQYF
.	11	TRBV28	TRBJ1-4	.	TGTGCCAGCAGTTTAGGTGAAAAACTGTTTTTT	CASSLGEKLFF
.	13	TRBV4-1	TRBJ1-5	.	TGCGCCAGCAGCCAACAACAGAATCAGCCCCAGCATTTT	CASSQQQNQPQHF
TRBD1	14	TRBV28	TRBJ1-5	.	TGTGCCAGCAGTTTAGGGACAGAGGGCCAGCCCCAGCATTTT	CASSLGTEGQPQHF
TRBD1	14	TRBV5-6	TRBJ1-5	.	TGTGCCAGCAGCCAAGGACAGGGTCATCAGCCCCAGCATTTT	CASSQGQGHQPQHF
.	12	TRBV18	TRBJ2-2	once	TGTGCCAGCTCACCGGATGGCGGGGAGCTGTTTTTT	CASSPDGGELFF
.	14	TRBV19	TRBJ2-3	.	TGTGCCAGTAGTACCAGCTGGGGCACAGATACGCAGTATTTT	CASSTSWGTDTQYF
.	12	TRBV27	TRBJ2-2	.	TGTGCCAGCAGTTTAATCGCCGGGGAGCTGTTTTTT	CASSLIAGELFF
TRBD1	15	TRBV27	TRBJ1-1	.	TGTGCCAGCAGTTACGGGACAGGCCTGAACACTGAAGCTTTCTTT	CASSYGTGLNTEAFF
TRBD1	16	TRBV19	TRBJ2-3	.	TGTGCCAGTAGTATTGAGGACAGGGGGCGTCTAGATACGCAGTATTTT	CASSIEDRGRLDTQYF
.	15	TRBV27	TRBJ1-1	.	TGTGCCAGCAGTTTATCGAGGAGTATCAACACTGAAGCTTTCTTT	CASSLSRSINTEAFF
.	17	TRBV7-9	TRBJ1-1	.	TGTGCCAGCAGCCAGGGCCTAGTGGTCAGGGGTGAGACTGAAGCTTTCTTT	CASSQGLVVRGETEAFF
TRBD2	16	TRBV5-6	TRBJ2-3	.	TGTGCCAGCAGCGCGGGACTAGCGGAGGTCACAGATACGCAGTATTTT	CASSAGLAEVTDTQYF
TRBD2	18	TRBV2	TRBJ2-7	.	TGTGCCAGCACACGGACTGACCGACTAGCCCCTATGGCCTACGAGCAGTACTTC	CASTRTDRLAPMAYEQYF
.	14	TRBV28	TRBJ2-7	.	TGTGCCAGCAGTTTTACGGGATCGTCCTACGAGCAGTACTTC	CASSFTGSSYEQYF
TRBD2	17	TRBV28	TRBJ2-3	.	TGTGCCAGCAGTTTATGGAGTCTAGCGGAGAGCACAGATACGCAGTATTTT	CASSLWSLAESTDTQYF
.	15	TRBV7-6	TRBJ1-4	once	TGTGCCAGCAGCCAACGGGGAGCAACTAATGAAAAACTGTTTTTT	CASSQRGATNEKLFF
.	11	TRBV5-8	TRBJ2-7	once	TGTGCCAGCAGCAGCGGACTCGTGCAGTACTTC	CASSSGLVQYF
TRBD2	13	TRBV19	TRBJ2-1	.	TGTGCCAGTAACGGACTAGCGGGAGATGAGCAGTTCTTC	CASNGLAGDEQFF
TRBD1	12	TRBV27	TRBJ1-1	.	TGTGCCAGCAGCACAGGGGGCACTGAAGCTTTCTTT	CASSTGGTEAFF
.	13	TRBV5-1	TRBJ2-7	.	TGCGCCAGCAGCGGGGTAGGGAGCTACGAGCAGTACTTC	CASSGVGSYEQYF
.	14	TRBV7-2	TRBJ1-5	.	TGTGCCAGCAGCTCTAAACAGGGATATCAGCCCCAGCATTTT	CASSSKQGYQPQHF
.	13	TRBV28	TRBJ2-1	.	TGTGCCAGCAGTTTATGGGACAGCAATGAGCAGTTCTTC	CASSLWDSNEQFF
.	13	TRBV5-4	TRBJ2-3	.	TGTGCCAGCAGCTTCCAGGACACAGATACGCAGTATTTT	CASSFQDTDTQYF
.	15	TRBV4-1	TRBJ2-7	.	TGCGCCAGCAGCCTGACAGCCTTAAGCTCCTACGAGCAGTACTTC	CASSLTALSSYEQYF
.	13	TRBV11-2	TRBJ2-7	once	TGTGCCAGCAGCACCTGGACGGTACCGGAGCAGTACTTC	CASSTWTVPEQYF
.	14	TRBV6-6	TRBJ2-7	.	TGTGCCAGCAGTTACCCCACTAGCCCCTACGAGCAGTACTTC	CASSYPTSPYEQYF
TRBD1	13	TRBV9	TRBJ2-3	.	TGTGCCAGCAGCGGCTGGGACAGGGCCACGCAGTATTTT	CASSGWDRATQYF
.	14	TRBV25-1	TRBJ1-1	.	TGTGCCAGCAGTGAGGATACGGGGGGCACTGAAGCTTTCTTT	CASSEDTGGTEAFF
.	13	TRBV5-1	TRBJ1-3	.	TGCGCCAGCAGCTTGGTTAAGGGGACCACCATATATTTT	CASSLVKGTTIYF
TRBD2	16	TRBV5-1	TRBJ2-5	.	TGCGCCAGCAGCTCTACCGGGACTAGCGTACGGGAGACCCAGTACTTC	CASSSTGTSVRETQYF
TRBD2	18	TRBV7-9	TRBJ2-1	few	TGTGCCAGCAGCTTAACGGGGGTTAGCGGGAGTTTAGACAATGAGCAGTTCTTC	CASSLTGVSGSLDNEQFF
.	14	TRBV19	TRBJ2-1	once	TGTGCCAGTAGTATAGAGGCCTGGAGGAATGAGCAGTTCTTC	CASSIEAWRNEQFF
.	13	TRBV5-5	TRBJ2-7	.	TGTGCCAGCAGCTTGGCCCTAATTTACGAGCAGTACTTC	CASSLALIYEQYF
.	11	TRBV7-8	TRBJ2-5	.	TGTGCCAGCAACCAGGACGAGACCCAGTACTTC	CASNQDETQYF
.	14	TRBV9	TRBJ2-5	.	TGTGCCAGCAGCCCTGGATCCGGTAAAGAGACCCAGTACTTC	CASSPGSGKETQYF
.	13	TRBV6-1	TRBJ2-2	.	TGTGCCACCTCCCTGGGGGGCACCGGGGAGCTGTTTTTT	CATSLGGTGELFF
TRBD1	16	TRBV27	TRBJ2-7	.	TGTGCCAGCAGTTTAAGTTTTGGGACAGGGGCCCTCGAGCAGTACTTC	CASSLSFGTGALEQYF
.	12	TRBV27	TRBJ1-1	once	TGTGCCAGCGGTCCCCTGGGGACTGAAGCTTTCTTT	CASGPLGTEAFF
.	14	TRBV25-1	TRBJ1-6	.	TGTGCCAGCAGGGGGGCAGGGACCCTCTCACCCCTCCACTTT	CASRGAGTLSPLHF
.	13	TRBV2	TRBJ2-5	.	TGTGCCAGCAGACAACCCTCGCAAGAGACCCAGTACTTC	CASRQPSQETQYF
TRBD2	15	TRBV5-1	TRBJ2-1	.	TGCGCCAGCAGCCCCCCCGGCGGGGGGCTGGGTGAGCAGTTCTTC	CASSPPGGGLGEQFF
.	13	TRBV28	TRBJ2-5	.	TGTGCCAGCAGTTTGGCACTCCAAGAGACCCAGTACTTC	CASSLALQETQYF
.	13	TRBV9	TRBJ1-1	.	TGTGCCAGCAGCGTCGGGAGCGGAACTGAAGCTTTCTTT	CASSVGSGTEAFF
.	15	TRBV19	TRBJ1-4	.	TGTGCCAGTAATAACTTGGGAGGGGCTGGAGAAAAACTGTTTTTT	CASNNLGGAGEKLFF